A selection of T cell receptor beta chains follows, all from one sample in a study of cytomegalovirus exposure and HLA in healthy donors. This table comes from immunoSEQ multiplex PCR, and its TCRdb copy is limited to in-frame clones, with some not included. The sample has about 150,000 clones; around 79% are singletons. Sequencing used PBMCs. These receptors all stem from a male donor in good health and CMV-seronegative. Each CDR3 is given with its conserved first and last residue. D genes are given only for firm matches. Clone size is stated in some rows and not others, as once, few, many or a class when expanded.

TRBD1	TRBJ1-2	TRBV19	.	TGTGCCACCGGAGACAGGGGACCCTATGGCTACACCTTC	CATGDRGPYGYTF
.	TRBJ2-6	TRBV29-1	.	TGCAGCGTTTTCTCGTACAGGATCTCTGGGGCCAACGTCCTGACTTTC	CSVFSYRISGANVLTF
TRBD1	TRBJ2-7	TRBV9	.	TGTGCCAGCAGCTCAACAGGGGTCGAGCAGTACTTC	CASSSTGVEQYF
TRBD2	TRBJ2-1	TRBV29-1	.	TGCAGCGGAGCGGGGGGGCACTCCTACAATGAGCAGTTCTTC	CSGAGGHSYNEQFF
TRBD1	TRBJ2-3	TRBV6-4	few	TGTGCCAGCAGTGACTCAGGGGGCGCAGATACGCAGTATTTT	CASSDSGGADTQYF
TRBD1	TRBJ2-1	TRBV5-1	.	TGCGCCAGTGTAGGGGGCTCAAGCCTTTACAATGAGCAGTTCTTC	CASVGGSSLYNEQFF
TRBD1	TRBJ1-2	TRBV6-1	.	TGTGCCAGCAGTGAAGTTGGACAGGGAAAGTACTATGGCTACACCTTC	CASSEVGQGKYYGYTF
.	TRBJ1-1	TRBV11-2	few	TGTGCCAGCAGCTTAACGGTGAACACTGAAGCTTTCTTT	CASSLTVNTEAFF
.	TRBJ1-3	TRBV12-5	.	TGTGCTAGTGGTTCCGGACAGTTTGCTGGAAACACCATATATTTT	CASGSGQFAGNTIYF
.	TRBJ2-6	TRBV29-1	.	TGCAGCGTTGAAGGGAGCTCTGGGGCCAACGTCCTGACTTTC	CSVEGSSGANVLTF
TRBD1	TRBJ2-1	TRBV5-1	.	TGCGCCAGCAGCCCCCGGGACAGGGACTACAATGAGCAGTTCTTC	CASSPRDRDYNEQFF
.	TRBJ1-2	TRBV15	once	TGTGCCACCAGCAGAGATCCCCAGAACTATGGCTACACCTTC	CATSRDPQNYGYTF
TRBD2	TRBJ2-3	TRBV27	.	TGTGCCAGCAGTGGCCGACTAGCGGGGAACACAGATACGCAGTATTTT	CASSGRLAGNTDTQYF
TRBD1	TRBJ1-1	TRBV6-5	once	TGTGCCAGCAGCCCACAGGGGGCAGGAGCTTTCTTT	CASSPQGAGAFF
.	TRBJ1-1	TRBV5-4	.	TGTGCCAGCAGCTTTGGGGGGGTGGCGACTGAAGCTTTCTTT	CASSFGGVATEAFF
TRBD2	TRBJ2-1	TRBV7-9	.	TGTGCCAGCAGTCCGACTAGCGGTGAAAAATACAATGAGCAGTTCTTC	CASSPTSGEKYNEQFF
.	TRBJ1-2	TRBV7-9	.	TGTGCCAGCACGAGGGGGATCGGCAGCAGCCTTTATGGCTACACCTTC	CASTRGIGSSLYGYTF
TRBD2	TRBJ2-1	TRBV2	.	TGTGCCAGCAGCGGGACTAGACTAGTGGAGCAGTTCTTC	CASSGTRLVEQFF
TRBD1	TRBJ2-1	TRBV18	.	TGTGCCAGCTCACAGCGGGGACAGGGGGGCTACAATGAGCAGTTCTTC	CASSQRGQGGYNEQFF
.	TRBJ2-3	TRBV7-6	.	TGTGCCAGCAGCTTAGGCAGGACAGCAGATACGCAGTATTTT	CASSLGRTADTQYF
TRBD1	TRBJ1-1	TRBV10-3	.	TGTGCCATCAGTGGAGGCACAGGGGTGAGAGGGACTGAAGCTTTCTTT	CAISGGTGVRGTEAFF
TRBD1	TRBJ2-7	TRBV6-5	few	TGTGCCAGCCTCCGGGACAGGGGGGACGAGCAGTACTTC	CASLRDRGDEQYF
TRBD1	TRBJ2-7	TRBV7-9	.	TGTGCCAGCAGCCCAGGGACCGACAGGGTAAGTTCCTACGAGCAGTACTTC	CASSPGTDRVSSYEQYF
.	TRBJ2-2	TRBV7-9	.	TGTTCCAGCAGCTTAGCTTTCGGGATAAAGAACACCGGGGAGCTGTTTTTT	CSSSLAFGIKNTGELFF
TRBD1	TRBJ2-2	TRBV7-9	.	TGTGCCAGCAGCTTAGCTGGGACAGGGTCCACCGGGGAGCTGTTTTTT	CASSLAGTGSTGELFF
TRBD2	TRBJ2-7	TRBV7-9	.	TGTTCCAGCAGCGAACTAGGACTAGCGGGAGGCTACGAGCAGTACTTC	CSSSELGLAGGYEQYF
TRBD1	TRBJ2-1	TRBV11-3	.	TGTGCCAGCAGCCTACCAGGGGGCAATGAGCAGTTCTTC	CASSLPGGNEQFF
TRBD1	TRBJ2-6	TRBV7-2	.	TGTGCCAGCGGGACAGGGAGCTCTGGGGCCAACGTCCTGACTTTC	CASGTGSSGANVLTF
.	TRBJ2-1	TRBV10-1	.	TGCGCCAGCGGGCCAAACAATGAGCAGTTCTTC	CASGPNNEQFF
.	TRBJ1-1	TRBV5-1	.	TGCGCCAGCAGCTCCCAGGGAGGGAACACTGAAGCTTTCTTT	CASSSQGGNTEAFF
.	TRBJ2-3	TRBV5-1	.	TGCGCCAGCAGCTTGGCACCGACTAGCACAGATACGCAGTATTTT	CASSLAPTSTDTQYF
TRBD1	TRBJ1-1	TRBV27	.	TGTGCCAGCAGTCACGGGACAGGGAGAACTGAAGCTTTCTTT	CASSHGTGRTEAFF
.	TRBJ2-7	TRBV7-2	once	TGTGCCAGCAGTTCGACAAGGGCGGAGGGTACCTACGAGCAGTACTTC	CASSSTRAEGTYEQYF
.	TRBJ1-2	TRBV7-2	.	TGTGCCAGCAGCTGGGGGGTACGCACGATAGGTGGCTACACCTTC	CASSWGVRTIGGYTF
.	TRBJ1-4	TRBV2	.	TGTGCCAGCAAAGCCAGGGCTGCAACTAATGAAAAACTGTTTTTT	CASKARAATNEKLFF
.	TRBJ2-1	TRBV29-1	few	TGCAGCGCCGGACAGACCCTTTACAATGAGCAGTTCTTC	CSAGQTLYNEQFF
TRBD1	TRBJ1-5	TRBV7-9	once	TGTGCCAGCAGCGTGCAGGGGGCGGGCAATCAGCCCCAGCATTTT	CASSVQGAGNQPQHF